This passage covers 2 T cell receptor beta chains from one sample sequenced in a study of blood T cell repertoires in COVID-19. Method: immunoSEQ multiplex PCR; TCRdb's copy keeps in-frame clones and lacks some. The data hold around 310,000 clones, with around 92% observed a single time. Sequencing was done on a sample of PBMCs or T cells enriched from blood (not recorded which). All receptors come from a woman in her twenties or thirties who had recovered from COVID-19.

The chain couples TRBV3-1 (or the pseudogene TRBV3-2) to TRBJ2-3; TRBD1 agrees at 7 bases. The CDR3 has 12 amino acids. With 8 bases clipped from V and 5 bases from J, the junction kept 4 bases outside the gene matches. Looked up from germline, CDR1 is LGHDT and CDR2 is YNNKEL (reference sequence). The CDR3 bases are TGTGCCAGCGGGTCAGGGGGAGATACGCAGTATTTT. This codes for CASGSGGDTQYF.

CDR3 sequence reads: CASSALTEPSYNEQFF. The DNA of the CDR3 is TGCGCCAGCAGCGCCCTAACAGAGCCCTCCTACAATGAGCAGTTCTTC. The chain couples TRBV5-1 to TRBJ2-1; D not resolved. V was trimmed by 4 bases and J by 0 bases, leaving 14 bases between them. From germline, CDR1 is SGHRS and CDR2 YFSETQ. The CDR3 sequence is 16 residues long.